This T cell receptor (beta chain) was sequenced for a study of response to subunit inactivated influenza vaccine. Study results and limitations: The authors suggested that few new T cells are recruited per seasonal influenza vaccination.

This clonotype has a handful of counts. Its matching antigen is unknown. TCRdb reprocessed the RT-PCR reads with MiXCR, giving one entry per CDR3 protein. The sample lists 600,000 to 850,000 distinct CDR3 sequences, around 15% occurring once. The sequence was obtained from a man between 50 and 59 years old who received an inactivated influenza vaccine. This specimen consisted of PBMCs from blood, obtained less than 15 days before vaccination.

DNA of the CDR3: TGTGCCAGCAGCCCGGACAATTTTTTCGGTCAGCCCCAGCATTTT. Protein sequence: CASSPDNFFGQPQHF. The chain employs TRBV6-1 and TRBJ1-5; D perhaps matches TRBD1 (5 bases). The germline gives CDR1 MNHNS, CDR2 SASEGT. The V end was cut by 6 bases, the J end by 6 bases, with 18 bases between. The CDR3 covers 15 residues.